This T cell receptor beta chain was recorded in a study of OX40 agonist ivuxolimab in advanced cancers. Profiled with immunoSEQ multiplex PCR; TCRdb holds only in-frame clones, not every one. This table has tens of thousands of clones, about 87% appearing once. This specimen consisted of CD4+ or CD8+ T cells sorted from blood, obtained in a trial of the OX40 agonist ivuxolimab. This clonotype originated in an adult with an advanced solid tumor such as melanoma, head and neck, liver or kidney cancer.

The CDR3, as DNA: TGTGCCAGTAGTACAGGGGGCTCCGGCTACGAGCAGTACTTC. Translating gives CASSTGGSGYEQYF. The chain employs TRBV19 and TRBJ2-7; 8 bases align to TRBD1. CDR3 size: 14 residues. Germline lookup yields CDR1 LNHDA and CDR2 SQIVND (reference sequence). V shed 4 bases and J 3 bases; nucleotides not matched to a gene: 5. Based on the CDR3 plus reference TRBV19 and TRBJ2-7, the full variable domain is DGGITQSPKYLFRKEGQNVTLSCEQNLNHDAMYWYRQDPGQGLRLIYYSQIVNDFQKGDIAEGYSVSREKKESFPLTVTSAQKNPTAFYLCASSTGGSGYEQYFGPGTRLTVT.